The sequence of this TCR beta chain was determined in a study of blood T cell repertoires in COVID-19 (dated by TCRdb to the early 2020s). With regard to the full study: Samples covering the acute and convalescent phases of COVID-19 were provided by collaborators in the United States, Italy and Spain. A freely available public database, intended as a resource for researchers studying the immune response to SARS-CoV-2, is where the repertoires were released. Sample metadata almost always included a de-identified subject ID, COVID-19 status, age in years and sex. Where HLA class I and class II types were available, the types were taken from metadata supplied by the sample provider, not from assay-based typing. The samples were drawn from two sources: the first 160 participants of the ongoing ImmuneRACE study, and some 1,300 subjects contributed by 6 global collaborators. The material from the prospective study consisted of cDNA or gDNA derived from T cells, B-cell-depleted T cells, or PBMCs. The dataset comprised deeply sampled blood TCRbeta repertoires from subjects exposed to, actively infected with, or recovered from COVID-19.

TCRbeta CDR3 regions were amplified from genomic DNA by means of the immunoSEQ Assay, a bias-controlled multiplex PCR. The original methods were these. The number of nucleated cells in each sample was estimated by amplification of reference gene primers within the assay. To quantify the absolute abundance of each unique TCRbeta CDR3 rearrangement, sequence reads were collapsed and filtered. For each sample, productive Simpson clonality was calculated by taking the square root of Simpson's diversity index across productive rearrangements. In TCRdb, the immuneACCESS table is reduced to in-frame sequences with V and J assigned. These tables do not hold every clone; where another copy was compared, an unresolved V gene accounts for under half, and the others remain unexplained. That table is the source of V, J and clone size, and D and trimming were worked out from the DNA. The sample table lists about 280,000 clones, about 90% of them with a count of one. The top ten clones comprise 1.5% to 2% of the sample.

What the study reported, not specific to this receptor: How much clinical and demographic metadata was included differed by source and by participant, and the metadata was provided uncurated.

A single count supports this clone. Its antigen target is currently unknown. No base-level quality is on record; no much larger clone is a single base apart. Enrolling through a virtual design, the prospective study's participants ranged in age from about 18 to 89 years and lived across roughly 24 United States geographic areas. To assign participants to cohorts, the prospective study relied on clinical history that participants themselves reported in a screening survey and a study questionnaire. Each participant in the prospective study had whole blood, serum and a nasopharyngeal or oropharyngeal swab collected by mobile phlebotomists. Prospective study participants could optionally give additional blood draws and questionnaires over an approximately 2-month period. Before DNA extraction, prospective study blood samples were shipped either frozen or at room temperature. The junction carries 14 bases between V and J, which are trimmed by 5 bases and 0 bases respectively. The CDR3, from cysteine to phenylalanine, totals 16 residues. The retained sequence is limited to the CDR3, 48 bases, with the frame set at the first base. For CDR1 and CDR2, the germline V gene lists SNHLY and FYNNEI.

The V gene is TRBV2 and the J gene is TRBJ1-3; a confident D gene designation cannot be given. The sequenced material came from PBMCs or T cells enriched from blood (not recorded which). This TCR was sampled from a woman between 18 and 29 years old with acute COVID-19. The DNA sequence is given as TGTGCCAGCAGTTACACCGAACAGATCTCTGGAAACACCATATATTTT. Translation gives CASSYTEQISGNTIYF.